The clone carrying this T cell receptor (beta chain) was detected a few times. Time point specified: persistent/refractory GD, antithyroid drugs over 5 years with positive TRAb. From PBMCs, RNA was extracted and then used to make the TCR library. The patients included were those that came from an endocrinology department in Xi'an, China. The TCR beta library used iRepertoire HTBI primers with Arm-PCR amplification of CDR3. TCRdb redid the calling of the multiplex PCR reads with MiXCR, one entry per CDR3 protein. The repertoire includes 420,000 or so distinct CDR3 sequences, about 25% of them detected once, and roughly a quarter sits in the top ten. This specimen belongs to a study of regulatory T cells in long-lasting Graves disease. Study-wide context: Over 5 years on antithyroid drugs plus positive TSH receptor antibodies marked Graves' disease as persistent.

Specimen: peripheral blood mononuclear cells (PBMCs), collected when the disease was refractory, from a patient treated with antithyroid drugs. This receptor was taken from a female donor with Graves disease.

In nucleotides, the CDR3 is TGCAGCGTTGAGATCATTGATGAAGCTTTCTTT. It is translated as CSVEIIDEAFF. The chain uses TRBV29-1 and TRBJ1-1; the D is unclear. Germline V lookup: CDR1 SQVTM, CDR2 ANQGSEA. This CDR3 has 11 residues. V was clipped by 3 bases and J by 7 bases, with 9 bases between them.